The clone carrying this TCR beta chain came up once. As handled by the study authors: Counts of nucleated cells, estimated from reference gene primer amplification, were obtained. The method was immunoSEQ multiplex PCR; TCRdb's version includes in-frame clones alone and lacks a portion of them. V, J and clone size were drawn from that table, and D and trimming were deduced from the DNA. In the table there are around 190,000 clones, roughly four fifths of which are singletons. The data belong to a study of blood T cell repertoires in COVID-19. Study at large: PBMCs, B-cell-depleted T cells, or T cells provided the cDNA or gDNA that made up the material.

The Seattle patients, enrolled during active infection, were followed longitudinally. The sample was peripheral blood. This TCR derives from a woman aged 70 to 79 with COVID-19, enrolled during active disease.

The CDR3 coding sequence is TGTGCCAGCAGCCGTACGGGACTAGCGGGAGGGCCGAATGAGCAGTTCTTC. This encodes CASSRTGLAGGPNEQFF. The chain couples TRBV7-9 to TRBJ2-1; TRBD2 matches 16 bases. The CDR3 contains 17 residues. After removal of 5 bases from V and 7 bases from J, the junction contained 8 bases not matched to a gene. Germline V gives CDR1 SEHNR, CDR2 FQNEAQ (reference sequence).